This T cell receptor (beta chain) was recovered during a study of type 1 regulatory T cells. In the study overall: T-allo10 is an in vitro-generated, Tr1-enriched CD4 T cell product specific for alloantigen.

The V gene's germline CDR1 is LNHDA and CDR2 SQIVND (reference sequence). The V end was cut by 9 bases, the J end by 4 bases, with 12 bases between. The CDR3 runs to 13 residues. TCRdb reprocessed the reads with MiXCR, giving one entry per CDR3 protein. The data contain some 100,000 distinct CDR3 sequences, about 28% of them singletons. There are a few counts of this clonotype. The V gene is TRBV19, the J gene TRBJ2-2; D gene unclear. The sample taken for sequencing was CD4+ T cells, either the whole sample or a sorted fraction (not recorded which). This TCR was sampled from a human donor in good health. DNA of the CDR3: TGTGCCAGCCGAAATAGGGTCACCGGGGAGCTGTTTTTT. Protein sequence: CASRNRVTGELFF.